This T cell receptor (beta chain) was recorded in a study of blood T cells in healthy people across ages (dated by TCRdb to the mid-2010s). For the wider study: In model experiments, template switching captured roughly one uniquely barcoded TCR beta cDNA molecule for every two T cells. Age-related changes in TCR beta repertoire diversity were measured in the study by deep sequencing normalized with unique cDNA molecular identifiers. Donors were grouped into four age groups: young (average 16 years), middle-aged (39), aged (around 60) and long-lived (82). To avoid experimental bias, donors of different ages were distributed randomly across sequencing lanes. The study analyzed two additional independent replicas of 1 million unique cDNA reads from the same blood draw for two donors, one aged 18 to 30 and one aged 80 or older. Paper-wide results and their limitations: The percentage of naive T cells measured by flow cytometry correlated strongly with observed TCR beta diversity. Bulk unsorted PBMC profiling prevented conclusive comparison of naive and antigen-experienced compartments. As age increased, observed TCR beta diversity per million T cells dropped in a roughly linear way, and a significant reduction was already evident by age 40. The long-lived group showed more naive CD4+ T cells, fewer expanded clones and increased TCR diversity than the aged group, suggesting age selection. Donor CMV infection status was unknown, potentially confounding age-related changes in expanded clonotypes. Estimates of total diversity based on one million sequenced T cells were considered lower bounds and underestimates.

This clonotype was detected a few times. This receptor's antigen is unknown. Base qualities are not at hand, and no much larger clone is one base apart. The library relied on 5' RACE. The sample was run on an Illumina HiSeq 2500. The second PCR ran for roughly 7 to 12 cycles and used a J-beta primer mix along with a sample-barcoded 5' primer. A template-switch 5' adaptor carrying 12 random nucleotides introduced a unique molecular identifier onto each TCR beta cDNA molecule. Each sample yielded at least 3 million CDR3-containing paired-end reads. First-strand cDNA was synthesized from all RNA with the Mint cDNA synthesis kit, primed by a TRBC-specific oligonucleotide. Following uracil-DNA glycosylase treatment, all cDNA underwent a first 18-cycle PCR with the universal primers M1SS and BC2_uni_R. Per the authors' processing: Each sample was normalized by randomly selecting 1 million high-quality reads, each carrying a distinct molecular identifier. Reads with shared molecular identifiers were discarded instead of being binned into consensus sequences. MiTCR, with a Q25 quality threshold and the strictest error-elimination algorithm, was used for CDR3 identification, clonotype clustering and error correction. A nonparametric unseen species model using Euler transformation provided a lower-bound estimate of total TCR beta diversity. The public reads were reanalyzed by TCRdb: fastp trimming at Q25, MiXCR alignment, in-frame beta chains only. CDR3 protein duplicates are merged, each entry listing the most common genes and DNA. The V and J calls here are based on TCRdb, not the publication. This sample comprises approximately 940,000 distinct CDR3 sequences, 45% to 50% of them detected only once. The leading ten clones occupy 13% of the sample.

Donors were 30 to 45 systemically healthy Caucasian individuals from Russia aged 6 to 90 years. Around 10 milliliters of peripheral blood were collected from each donor into EDTA-treated Vacutainer tubes. Ficoll-Paque density-gradient centrifugation was used to isolate PBMCs, with at least 6 million per sample. Total RNA was extracted from PBMCs with Trizol reagent, with at least 5.5 micrograms obtained per sample. Naive CD45RAhigh/CD27high T cell percentages were measured by flow cytometry on a PBMC aliquot from every donor. Sequencing used blood. This receptor was identified in a man aged 25-45 years in good health.

The sequence in DNA is TGCGCCAGCAGCTTGGACAGCACCTATTCGGGCTACACCTTC. Its protein is CASSLDSTYSGYTF. The V gene is TRBV5-1 and the J gene is TRBJ1-2, with an unclear D gene assignment. V is clipped by 0 bases and J by 8 bases, and the sequence between their germline boundaries is 14 bases long. Taken from the germline V gene, the CDR1 and CDR2 loops are SGHRS and YFSETQ. Counted from cysteine to phenylalanine, this CDR3 has 14 amino acids. Just the 42-base CDR3 DNA is kept, in frame starting at base 1.